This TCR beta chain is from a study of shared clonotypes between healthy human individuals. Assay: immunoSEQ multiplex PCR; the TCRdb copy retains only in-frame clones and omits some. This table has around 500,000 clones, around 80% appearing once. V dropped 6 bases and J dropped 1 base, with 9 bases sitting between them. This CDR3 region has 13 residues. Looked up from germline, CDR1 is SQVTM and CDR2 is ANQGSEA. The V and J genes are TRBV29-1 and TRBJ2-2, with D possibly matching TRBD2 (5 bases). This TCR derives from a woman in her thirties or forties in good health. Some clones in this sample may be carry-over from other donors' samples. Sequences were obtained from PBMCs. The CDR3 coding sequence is TGCAGCGTGGACTCAGGGAACACCGGGGAGCTGTTTTTT. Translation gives CSVDSGNTGELFF.